This T cell receptor beta chain was documented in a study of blood T cells in healthy people across ages (dated by TCRdb to the mid-2010s). Background for the entire study: In model experiments, template switching captured about one uniquely barcoded TCR beta cDNA molecule for every two T cells. To track age-related changes in TCR beta repertoire diversity, the study relied on deep sequencing normalized with unique cDNA molecular identifiers. The donors were divided into four age groups: young (average around 15 years), middle-aged (about 39), aged (about 56) and long-lived (82). Two additional independent replicas of 1 million unique cDNA reads from the same blood draw were analyzed for two donors (one aged 18 to 30 and one aged 80 or older).

About this clonotype: Its target antigen remains unknown. No base quality values were provided; no much bigger clone lies one nucleotide off.

Donors were a few dozen systemically healthy Caucasian individuals from Russia aged about 6 to 100 years. Ten milliliters of peripheral blood were collected from each donor into EDTA-treated Vacutainer tubes. Ficoll-Paque density-gradient centrifugation was used to isolate PBMCs, with at least 6 million obtained per sample. Trizol reagent was used to extract total RNA from PBMCs, with at least 5 micrograms per sample. For every donor, flow cytometry on a PBMC aliquot measured the percentage of naive CD45RAhigh/CD27high T cells. CDR1 and CDR2, looked up from the germline V gene, are MNHEY and SVGAGI. V was cut back by 3 bases and J by 4 bases, leaving a gap of 12 bases between them. Counted from cysteine to phenylalanine, this CDR3 has 15 amino acids. Just CDR3 DNA is preserved here, 45 bases in frame from base 1. Library preparation used 5' RACE. The reads were generated on an Illumina HiSeq 2500. A second PCR of roughly 6 to 11 cycles was performed with a sample-barcoded 5' primer and a J-beta primer mix. Each TCR beta cDNA molecule received a unique molecular identifier from a template-switch 5' adaptor carrying 12 random nucleotides. Each sample yielded at least 3 million CDR3-containing paired-end reads. The Mint cDNA synthesis kit, primed by a TRBC-specific oligonucleotide, was used to synthesize first-strand cDNA from all RNA. Following uracil-DNA glycosylase treatment, all cDNA underwent a first 18-cycle PCR with the universal primers M1SS and BC2_uni_R. In the authors' own workflow: For normalization, 1 million high-quality reads were randomly selected from each sample, with every read carrying a distinct molecular identifier. Reads sharing molecular identifiers were discarded rather than binned into consensus sequences. CDR3 identification, clonotype clustering and error correction used MiTCR with a Q25 quality threshold and the strictest error-elimination algorithm. Lower-bound total TCR beta diversity was estimated with a nonparametric unseen species model using Euler transformation. TCRdb reran the public reads through fastp at Q25 and MiXCR, keeping productive beta chains. Each entry merges the rows of one CDR3 protein and shows their most common DNA and genes. For this entry, the V and J calls and clone size follow TCRdb and not the study's own pipeline. A total of about 800,000 distinct CDR3 sequences appear in this sample, approximately 25% of them only once. The ten largest clones represent 3% to 4% of the sample.

Broader findings and caveats from the paper: Estimates of total diversity from one million sequenced T cells were regarded as lower bounds and underestimates. Compared with the aged group, more naive CD4+ T cells, fewer expanded clones and increased TCR diversity were shown by the long-lived group, suggesting age selection. The CMV infection status of donors was not known, potentially confounding age-related changes in expanded clonotypes. As age increased, observed TCR beta diversity per million T cells dropped in a roughly linear way, and a significant reduction was already evident by age 40. Since profiling was done on bulk unsorted PBMCs, naive and antigen-experienced compartments could not be conclusively compared. The percentage of naive T cells measured by flow cytometry correlated strongly with observed TCR beta diversity.

The data were also submitted as part of a second study, on T cells of mothers and their children. From the second report: The donors were nine systemically healthy Caucasian individuals, made up of three mothers and their six children. cDNA synthesis used all of the extracted RNA, with 1.5 ug of RNA in each 15 ul reaction. In the second PCR, the M1S primer added sample barcodes and 2-4 random nucleotides. Each mother yielded over 9.5 million TCR beta CDR3 reads and each child 2.5 million to 3 million reads. Thymic selection similarly shapes TCR recombination output in related and unrelated pairs, with minor effect from inherited differences. Normalized repertoire overlap was always found to be slightly, but never significantly, higher in related mother-child pairs than in unrelated mother-child pairs. No persistent microchimeric T cell clones were found, with a detection sensitivity of roughly 100 clones per million clonotypes. To look for features that set related mother-child pairs apart from unrelated individuals, the researchers ran deep NGS to compare the TCR beta repertoires of mothers and children. The mean age was about 38 +/- 4 years for the mothers and about 12 +/- 4 years for the children. After adapter ligation with NEBNext reagents, the libraries were sequenced on Illumina HiSeq 2000 with 100+100 nt paired-end reads. To avoid cross-contamination, the mother libraries and the child libraries were prepared a month apart and sequenced in separate runs. Each donor had between about 500,000 and 2,300,000 distinct TCR beta clonotypes identified. Naive TCR beta clonotypes were estimated from low-frequency clonotypes matched to each donor's FACS-determined naive share, without sorting.

Sequenced sample: blood. The chain uses TRBV6-5 and TRBJ1-4, and possibly TRBD1, on 5 matching bases. The sequence was obtained from a boy aged 10-17 years in good health. CDR3 protein: CASSYGAESNEKLFF. The DNA sequence is given as TGTGCCAGCAGTTATGGGGCAGAAAGTAATGAAAAACTGTTTTTT.